A single sample gave rise to the 27 T cell receptor beta chains below, sequenced in a study of T cells after yellow fever vaccination. TCRdb redid the calling of the 5' RACE reads with MiXCR, one entry per CDR3 protein. The table shows a few hundred thousand distinct CDR3 sequences, with 4.1% occurring only once. Sample: PBMCs, taken 5 days after the yellow fever booster vaccination. The receptors stem from a man aged 18 to 30 who received the YFV17D yellow fever vaccine.

This clonotype occurred a few times. The CDR3 is CASSQVTRGRNTEAFF. CDR3 nucleotides: TGCGCCAGCAGCCAAGTCACGAGGGGACGGAACACTGAAGCTTTCTTT. The chain combines TRBV4-1 with TRBJ1-1; tentative D call: TRBD1 (5 bases). V gave up 1 base and J gave up 1 base, with 13 bases separating them. Germline V gene lookup returns CDR1 MGHRA and CDR2 YSYEKL. This CDR3 is built from 16 residues.

This chain uses TRBV7-2 with TRBJ2-2, with a tentative D call TRBD2 (5 bases). The CDR3 is made up of 14 amino acids. Trimming removed 4 bases from V and 1 base from J, with 7 bases in between. CDR1 is SGHTA and CDR2 is FQGNSA in the germline V gene. The CDR3 sequence is CASSSSGNTGELFF. CDR3 nucleotide sequence: TGTGCCAGCAGCTCCAGCGGGAACACCGGGGAGCTGTTTTTT. Using reference TRBV7-2 and TRBJ2-2 for the parts outside the CDR3, the full variable domain is GAGVSQSPSNKVTEKGKDVELRCDPISGHTALYWYRQSLGQGLEFLIYFQGNSAPDKSGLPSDRFSAERTGGSVSTLTIQRTQQEDSAVYLCASSSSGNTGELFFGEGSRLTVL.

The chain is built from TRBV7-2 and TRBJ2-5, with TRBD2 matching 7 bases. Germline V CDR1 and CDR2: SGHTA, FQGNSA. The CDR3 has 15 residues. The ends lost 3 bases at V and 1 base at J; junction bases unmatched: 5. CDR3 DNA: TGTGCCAGCAGCTTGAGCGGGGCCTCCCAAGAGACCCAGTACTTC. Its translation is CASSLSGASQETQYF.

This chain joins TRBV12-3 or TRBV12-4 and TRBJ1-5; 9 bases fit TRBD1. Trimming cost V 3 bases and J 4 bases; bases outside gene matches: 4. This CDR3 contains 15 residues. This CDR3 reads CASSFWDRENQPQHF. As DNA, the CDR3 is TGTGCCAGCAGTTTCTGGGACAGGGAAAATCAGCCCCAGCATTTT.

V is TRBV12-3 or TRBV12-4 and J is TRBJ2-7, with TRBD2 identical over 8 bases. The CDR3 length is 15 residues. The J segment lost 2 bases and the V segment lost 1 base, leaving 4 bases of the junction unmatched. The CDR3 region is CASSLVGSGTYEQYF. CDR3 nucleotide sequence: TGTGCCAGCAGTTTAGTTGGTAGCGGGACCTACGAGCAGTACTTC.

This clonotype has more than one count but fewer than ten. The V and J genes are TRBV7-9 and TRBJ1-2; TRBD1 matches 7 bases. V lost 5 bases and J lost 8; bases outside the gene matches: 8. The CDR3 spans 13 residues. CDR1 is SEHNR, CDR2 FQNEAQ, per germline (reference sequence). As DNA, the CDR3 is TGTGCCAGCAGCCAGGGGGGGCCTGGGGGCTACACCTTC. It encodes CASSQGGPGGYTF.

The table lists this clonotype with a few counts. This chain links TRBV12-3 or TRBV12-4 with TRBJ1-1, with 12 bases identical to TRBD1. V dropped 4 bases and J dropped 6; count of bases not matched to a gene: 9. The CDR3 has 16 residues. This CDR3 reads CASSSPGQGATAEAFF. CDR3 nucleotide sequence: TGTGCCAGCAGTTCCCCGGGACAGGGGGCAACAGCTGAAGCTTTCTTT.

This chain connects TRBV29-1 to TRBJ1-5; 7 nucleotides line up with TRBD1. The germline V gene encodes CDR1 SQVTM and CDR2 ANQGSEA. This CDR3 comprises 14 residues. V lost 6 bases and J lost 3; bases outside the gene matches: 8. As DNA, the CDR3 is TGCAGCGTGGGGGAACAGGGGCCCAATCAGCCCCAGCATTTT. This translates into CSVGEQGPNQPQHF.

This clonotype turned up a few times. The chain is built from TRBV4-1 and TRBJ1-6, with TRBD1 matching 8 bases. Germline assignment: CDR1 MGHRA and CDR2 YSYEKL. The CDR3 is 16 amino acids. V was pared by 6 bases and J by 10 bases, with 14 bases of the junction left unmatched. CDR3 sequence reads: CASRLPGTGQRSPLHF. DNA for the CDR3: TGCGCCAGCAGACTCCCGGGGACAGGCCAAAGATCACCCCTCCACTTT.

Only a few counts were recorded for this clonotype. The chain links TRBV27 to TRBJ2-2; D is unclear. This CDR3 contains 14 residues. Germline-derived CDR1 and CDR2 are MNHEY and SMNVEV (reference sequence). The germline V and J ends were trimmed by 7 bases and 4 bases, with 13 bases remaining between them. The CDR3 nucleotides read TGTGCCAGCATCAACCACGGATTCACCGGGGAGCTGTTTTTT. Translation gives CASINHGFTGELFF.

Comments on this clonotype: This may be a read error: a much more frequent sequence differs by one nucleotide. The CDR3 reads CASSLGVENSRLHF. In nucleotides, the CDR3 is TGTGCCAGCAGTTTAGGGGTGGAGAATTCACGCCTCCACTTT. V and J are TRBV7-3 and TRBJ1-6, with D tentatively TRBD1 (5 bases). The germline CDR1 and CDR2 sequences are SGHTA and FQGTGA. CDR3 length: 14 amino acids.

The V gene is TRBV7-2, the J gene TRBJ2-5, with 8 bases that match TRBD2. The CDR3 length is 12 residues. Germline trimming cut 5 bases from V and 10 bases from J; bases unmatched to any gene: 6. In germline, CDR1 is SGHTA, CDR2 FQGNSA. This CDR3 reads CASSPAGTSQYF. The CDR3 bases are TGTGCCAGCAGCCCAGCAGGGACTAGCCAGTACTTC.

The table lists this clonotype with many counts. The rearrangement links TRBV7-9 to TRBJ1-4, with 7 bases identical to TRBD1. The CDR3 runs to 15 residues. Unmatched junction bases numbered 4, after V lost 3 bases and J lost 3 bases. Germline assignment: CDR1 SEHNR and CDR2 FQNEAQ (reference sequence). The CDR3 nucleotides are TGTGCCAGCAGCTTCGGGGACAGATCTAATGAAAAACTGTTTTTT. It translates to CASSFGDRSNEKLFF.

This clonotype was counted ten times or more. This rearrangement joins TRBV7-7 to TRBJ2-7; tentatively, D is TRBD2 (5 bases). The germline V gene encodes CDR1 SSHAT and CDR2 FNYEAQ (reference sequence). Between the trimmed V and J ends, which lost 3 bases and 2 bases, there was a span of 8 bases. The CDR3 has 13 residues. This CDR3 is CASSFGETYEQYF. The CDR3 DNA sequence: TGTGCCAGCAGCTTCGGGGAAACCTACGAGCAGTACTTC.

This chain uses TRBV9 with TRBJ2-1; 7 nucleotides line up with TRBD2. CDR3 length: 16 residues. Germline CDR1 and CDR2: SGDLS and YYNGEE. V gave up 1 base and J gave up 4 bases; unmatched junction bases: 8. The CDR3: CASSVSPWGGYNEQFF. As DNA, the CDR3 is TGTGCCAGCAGCGTATCTCCATGGGGGGGGTACAATGAGCAGTTCTTC. The entire variable domain, with the rest obtained from reference TRBV9 and TRBJ2-1, is as follows: DSGVTQTPKHLITATGQRVTLRCSPRSGDLSVYWYQQSLDQGLQFLIQYYNGEERAKGNILERFSAQQFPDLHSELNLSSLELGDSALYFCASSVSPWGGYNEQFFGPGTRLTVL.

This clonotype has a handful of counts. V is TRBV6-2 or TRBV6-3 and J is TRBJ2-5; 10 bases are a match to TRBD2. Germline assignment: CDR1 MNHEY and CDR2 SVGEGT. With V trimmed by 6 bases and J by 5 bases, 15 bases remained unmatched. The CDR3 runs to 17 residues. In DNA, the CDR3 is TGTGCCAGCAGCCAGTTTAAAAGCGGGGGGGCTACCGAGACCCAGTACTTC. Translated, it gives CASSQFKSGGATETQYF.

This clonotype showed up just a few times. This rearrangement joins TRBV3-1 to TRBJ1-6, with 9 bases identical to TRBD1. Trimming removed 8 bases from V and 10 bases from J; junction bases left unmatched: 6. There are 13 residues in the CDR3. Germline V lookup: CDR1 LGHDT, CDR2 YNNKEL (reference sequence). This chain's CDR3 is CASAGTGLSPLHF. In nucleotides, the CDR3 is TGTGCCAGCGCCGGGACAGGGCTGTCACCCCTCCACTTT.

The sample holds a few counts of this clonotype. The chain carries TRBV5-1 and TRBJ1-6, with unresolved D. The CDR3 length is 15 residues. The ends were cut back, 3 bases at V and 0 bases at J, with 7 bases in the middle. Germline V gene data show CDR1 as SGHRS and CDR2 as YFSETQ. The CDR3 here is CASSSRHSYNSPLHF. CDR3 sequence (DNA): TGCGCCAGCAGCTCACGACACTCCTATAATTCACCCCTCCACTTT.

The genes are TRBV12-3 or TRBV12-4 and TRBJ2-1; no clear D gene. V was shortened by 8 bases and J by 7 bases, with 6 bases between the two germline ends. This CDR3 is 10 amino acids long. The CDR3 DNA sequence: TGTGCCAGCGGCAAGAATGAGCAGTTCTTC. It codes for CASGKNEQFF.

This clonotype came up a few times. The chain recombines TRBV5-1 with TRBJ2-6, with a possible D match to TRBD1 (7 bases). This CDR3 comprises 15 residues. V was trimmed by 4 bases and J by 12 bases, leaving 20 bases between them. Germline assignment: CDR1 SGHRS and CDR2 YFSETQ. The CDR3 DNA sequence: TGCGCCAGCAGCCCGGGACAGAGCTCCGGGAGCGTCCTGACTTTC. Amino acid sequence: CASSPGQSSGSVLTF. The variable domain in full, with the rest retrieved from reference TRBV5-1 and TRBJ2-6, is KAGVTQTPRYLIKTRGQQVTLSCSPISGHRSVSWYQQTPGQGLQFLFEYFSETQRNKGNFPGRFSGRQFSNSRSEMNVSTLELGDSALYLCASSPGQSSGSVLTFGAGSRLTVL.

This chain uses TRBV25-1 with TRBJ2-5, with TRBD1 identical over 7 bases. After removal of 5 bases from V and 2 bases from J, the junction contained 2 bases not matched to a gene. Looked up from germline, CDR1 is MGHDK and CDR2 is SYGVNS. The CDR3 consists of 13 residues. CDR3 region: CASSKDRQETQYF. In nucleotides, the CDR3 is TGTGCCAGCAGTAAGGACAGGCAAGAGACCCAGTACTTC.

This clonotype was counted a few times. As DNA, the CDR3 is TGTGCCAGCTCATACGACAGGGACATATACACTGAAGCTTTCTTT. Its protein product is CASSYDRDIYTEAFF. The gene calls are TRBV18 and TRBJ1-1, with 7 nucleotides matching TRBD1. The V gene's germline CDR1 is KGHSH and CDR2 LQKENI. The CDR3 totals 15 residues. Trimming took 5 bases from V and 3 from J; bases not matched to a gene: 9. The complete variable domain, with remaining parts taken from reference TRBV18 and TRBJ1-1, reads NAGVMQNPRHLVRRRGQEARLRCSPMKGHSHVYWYRQLPEEGLKFMVYLQKENIIDESGMPKERFSAEFPKEGPSILRIQQVVRGDSAAYFCASSYDRDIYTEAFFGQGTRLTVV.

This clonotype has only a few counts. The V call is TRBV4-1, the J call TRBJ1-1; D is undetermined. The CDR3 contains 14 residues. The V gene lost 0 bases and the J gene lost 5 bases, with 10 bases spanning the gap. Germline V gives CDR1 MGHRA, CDR2 YSYEKL. The CDR3 reads CASSQDLGATEAFF. CDR3 coding DNA: TGCGCCAGCAGCCAAGATTTAGGTGCGACTGAAGCTTTCTTT.

This clonotype was picked up a small number of times. The chain has TRBV20-1 and TRBJ1-1; TRBD1 might be the D (6 bases). The CDR3 is 13 amino acids. Germline V gives CDR1 DFQATT, CDR2 SNEGSKA (reference sequence). Here the CDR3 reads CHIGGGGAPEAFF. DNA for the CDR3: TGCCACATAGGGGGAGGCGGGGCACCTGAAGCTTTCTTT.

This clonotype was seen many times. V is TRBV5-1 and J is TRBJ1-1, with unresolved D. The germline V gene encodes CDR1 SGHRS and CDR2 YFSETQ. V was cut by 0 bases and J by 2 bases, with 5 bases left in between. The CDR3 covers 13 residues. The CDR3 DNA follows: TGCGCCAGCAGCTTGGACCCTAACACTGAAGCTTTCTTT. Protein: CASSLDPNTEAFF.

J is TRBJ1-5 and V is TRBV3-1; D not certain. This CDR3 has 15 residues. Trimming took off 1 base at V and 0 bases at J, with 7 bases between the two ends. CDR1 is LGHDT and CDR2 is YNNKEL in the germline V gene (reference sequence). The chain's CDR3 is CASSQGVVSNQPQHF. The CDR3 coding sequence is TGTGCCAGCAGCCAAGGGGTCGTTAGCAATCAGCCCCAGCATTTT.

This chain connects TRBV6-6 to TRBJ2-3; TRBD2 aligns across 8 bases. The trim removed 7 bases at V and 6 bases at J, leaving 12 bases unmatched. This CDR3 is 15 amino acids long. The germline gives CDR1 MNHNY, CDR2 SVGAGI (reference sequence). CDR3 nucleotides: TGTGCCAGCAAGCTCCCGGAGTCTAGCGGGGATACGCAGTATTTT. Translated: CASKLPESSGDTQYF.